These 14 T cell receptor beta chains originate from one sample sequenced in a study of T cells in Graves' hyperthyroidism and ophthalmopathy. There were TCR beta CDR3 regions amplified from RNA transcripts. The HTBI primer set was used in a first-round RT-PCR of the TCR CDR3. MiXCR was run by TCRdb on the multiplex PCR reads, yielding one entry per CDR3 protein. This sample carries under 350,000 distinct CDR3 sequences, approximately 15% of them seen once, and the ten largest clones take about 50%. What was sequenced was blood. The origin of the receptors is a woman aged 60-70 years with Graves' ophthalmopathy.

This clonotype was picked up many times. The chain uses TRBV28 and TRBJ2-1; D is undetermined. Germline V gives CDR1 MDHEN, CDR2 SYDVKM. There are 11 residues in the CDR3. V was clipped by 6 bases and J by 4 bases, with 4 bases between them. The CDR3 spells CASSMYNEQFF. The CDR3 coding sequence is TGTGCCAGCAGCATGTACAATGAGCAGTTCTTC.

In its sample, this clonotype was seen a few times. The V gene is TRBV5-1, the J gene TRBJ2-5, with 9 bases matching TRBD1. Germline V gene lookup returns CDR1 SGHRS and CDR2 YFSETQ. The CDR3 consists of 16 residues. The V gene end was trimmed by 0 bases and the J gene end by 5 bases; junction bases not matched to a gene: 8. The CDR3 DNA is TGCGCCAGCAGCTTGGCAGGGACAGGGAGTCAGGAGACCCAGTACTTC. Translation gives CASSLAGTGSQETQYF.

This clonotype has just a few counts. The chain links TRBV5-1 to TRBJ2-2; tentative D call: TRBD1 (5 bases). The CDR3 spans 15 residues. Trimming removed 5 bases from V and 3 bases from J, with 14 bases in between. Germline V gene lookup returns CDR1 SGHRS and CDR2 YFSETQ. The CDR3 DNA sequence: TGCGCCAGCAGTCTCCAGGGCGCGGACACCGGGGAGCTGTTTTTT. This codes for CASSLQGADTGELFF.

This clonotype was recorded many times. This CDR3 reads CASRGQAGAGAYEQYF. The CDR3 DNA reads as TGCGCCAGCAGAGGACAAGCAGGTGCAGGGGCCTACGAGCAGTACTTC. V usage is TRBV5-1 and J usage is TRBJ2-7, with D perhaps TRBD1 (6 bases). Germline loops: CDR1 SGHRS, CDR2 YFSETQ. This CDR3 is 16 amino acids long. V lost 5 bases, J lost 2 bases, and 20 bases lay in between.

This chain connects TRBV2 to TRBJ1-5, with D maybe TRBD1 (5 bases). Looked up from germline, CDR1 is SNHLY and CDR2 is FYNNEI. The V end was cut by 7 bases, the J end by 0 bases, with 16 bases between. This CDR3 has 16 residues. CDR3 in amino acids: CASTPRVRDSNQPQHF. The CDR3 nucleotides are TGTGCCAGCACCCCAAGGGTCAGGGATAGCAATCAGCCCCAGCATTTT.

This clonotype was picked up many times. This chain joins TRBV3-1 and TRBJ1-1; tentatively, D is TRBD1 (6 bases). Per germline, CDR1 LGHDT and CDR2 YNNKEL (reference sequence). V was clipped by 0 bases and J by 6 bases, with 11 bases between them. The CDR3 totals 14 residues. The CDR3 loop is CASSQDRQESEAFF. CDR3 bases: TGTGCCAGCAGCCAAGATAGACAGGAGTCTGAAGCTTTCTTT.

At least ten counts were recorded for this clonotype. The chain employs TRBV7-2 and TRBJ1-2, with 12 bases lining up with TRBD1. From germline, CDR1 is SGHTA and CDR2 FQGNSA. Trimming at V came to 10 bases and at J to 7 bases, leaving 1 base not matched to a gene. CDR3 length: 11 residues. The CDR3 protein is CATGQGAGYTF. The CDR3 DNA reads TGTGCCACGGGACAGGGGGCTGGCTACACCTTC.

The sample holds many counts of this clonotype. V usage is TRBV7-2 and J usage is TRBJ1-6; D is uncertain. Germline values: CDR1 SGHTA, CDR2 FQGNSA. CDR3 length: 13 residues. Trimming removed 3 bases from V and 9 bases from J, with 9 bases in between. The DNA of the CDR3 is TGTGCCAGCAGCTTCGAGCGGGGTTCACCCCTCCACTTT. This sequence encodes CASSFERGSPLHF.

This clonotype showed up many times. CDR3 sequence reads: CSARRGGSADTQYF. CDR3 DNA sequence: TGCAGTGCTAGAAGGGGAGGGAGTGCAGATACGCAGTATTTT. The chain links TRBV20-1 to TRBJ2-3, with TRBD2 identical over 7 bases. The CDR3 is made up of 14 amino acids. Looked up from germline, CDR1 is DFQATT and CDR2 is SNEGSKA (reference sequence). J gave up 4 bases and V 2 bases, and 6 bases lay outside the gene matches.

In its sample, this clonotype was seen many times. The V gene is TRBV5-6, the J gene TRBJ1-1; TRBD1 might be the D (6 bases). CDR1 SGHDT and CDR2 YYEEEE come from the germline V gene. V was shortened by 4 bases and J by 4 bases, with 17 bases between the two germline ends. The CDR3 is 15 residues long. The CDR3 nucleotides are TGTGCCAGCAGCCGTTTACAAGGGGGTACCACTGAAGCTTTCTTT. The encoded protein is CASSRLQGGTTEAFF.

This clonotype appeared many times. The chain uses TRBV18 and TRBJ2-7, with D uncertain. Germline CDR1 is KGHSH and CDR2 is LQKENI. The CDR3 sequence is 14 residues long. V gave up 0 bases and J gave up 0 bases, with 6 bases separating them. CDR3 in amino acids: CASSPPWDSYEQYF. DNA of the CDR3: TGTGCCAGCTCACCACCGTGGGACTCCTACGAGCAGTACTTC.

Concerning this clonotype itself: A much larger clone differs by one base, so this may be a read error. V gene TRBV9 combines with J gene TRBJ2-7; 7 nucleotides line up with TRBD1. The germline CDR1 and CDR2 sequences are SGDLS and YYNGEE. This CDR3 contains 14 residues. The CDR3 DNA reads TGTGCCGGCAGCCAAGACAGGGTGGCGGGCGAGCAGTACTTC. This encodes CAGSQDRVAGEQYF.

This clonotype was seen repeatedly, ten times or more. The chain has TRBV7-2 and TRBJ2-7; 7 nucleotides agree with TRBD1. CDR1 is SGHTA and CDR2 is FQGNSA in the germline V gene. The V segment lost 4 bases and the J segment 1 base; nucleotides outside the gene matches: 4. The CDR3 contains 14 residues. CDR3 nucleotide sequence: TGTGCCAGCAGCTCGTACAGGGGATCCTACGAGCAGTACTTC. As protein: CASSSYRGSYEQYF.

J is TRBJ1-1 and V is TRBV9; 10 bases are shared with TRBD1. This CDR3 has 16 amino acids. Germline trimming cut 0 bases from V and 1 base from J; bases unmatched to any gene: 3. Germline CDR1 reads SGDLS; CDR2 reads YYNGEE. CDR3 sequence: CASSVGGQGRNTEAFF. Here the CDR3 DNA reads TGTGCCAGCAGCGTAGGGGGACAGGGGAGGAACACTGAAGCTTTCTTT. The complete variable domain, with remaining parts taken from reference TRBV9 and TRBJ1-1, reads DSGVTQTPKHLITATGQRVTLRCSPRSGDLSVYWYQQSLDQGLQFLIQYYNGEERAKGNILERFSAQQFPDLHSELNLSSLELGDSALYFCASSVGGQGRNTEAFFGQGTRLTVV.